Each of the 22 T cell receptor beta chains below was sequenced from the same sample in a study of T cell responses to AZD1222 COVID-19 vaccine. The method was immunoSEQ multiplex PCR; TCRdb's version includes in-frame clones alone and lacks a portion of them. The sample has about 120,000 clones, more than 75% seen once. The sequenced sample was peripheral blood, obtained on day 0 of AZD1222 vaccination. All receptors come from an adult in good health.

This sequence joins TRBV7-6 and TRBJ2-7; TRBD1 might be the D (6 bases). The germline gives CDR1 SGHVS, CDR2 FNYEAQ. The CDR3 contains 14 residues. V was pared by 3 bases and J by 2 bases, with 11 bases between. In nucleotides, the CDR3 is TGTGCCAGCAGCTTTTCCGAGGGGGCCTACGAGCAGTACTTC. Encoded protein: CASSFSEGAYEQYF.

This rearrangement joins TRBV28 to TRBJ2-5, with 7 bases aligning to TRBD1. Germline CDR1 reads MDHEN; CDR2 reads SYDVKM. The CDR3 runs to 14 residues. Losses at the gene ends were 6 bases for V and 5 bases for J; bases not matched to a gene: 9. The CDR3 DNA reads as TGTGCCAGCAGCAGGGACAGTCCCCAGGAGACCCAGTACTTC. Translation: CASSRDSPQETQYF.

The rearrangement joins TRBV18 to TRBJ1-5; 9 bases line up with TRBD1. Germline lookup yields CDR1 KGHSH and CDR2 LQKENI. Trimming at V came to 6 bases and at J to 0 bases, leaving 9 bases not matched to a gene. The CDR3 is 17 residues long. This chain's CDR3 is CASSGQGTPLSNQPQHF. CDR3 coding DNA: TGTGCCAGCTCCGGACAGGGGACACCTCTTAGCAATCAGCCCCAGCATTTT.

The rearrangement links TRBV12-3 or TRBV12-4 to TRBJ1-1; D gene ambiguous. The CDR3 spans 13 residues. Trimming removed 3 bases at V and 4 bases at J, with 9 bases between. CDR3 loop: CASSFAGPTEAFF. The DNA of the CDR3 is TGTGCCAGCAGTTTTGCGGGCCCCACTGAAGCTTTCTTT.

In nucleotides, the CDR3 is TGTGCCAGCAGCCAAGTGTTGGAAACTGAAGCTTTCTTT. Translating gives CASSQVLETEAFF. J is TRBJ1-1 and V is TRBV3-1 (or the pseudogene TRBV3-2), with D unclear. Per the germline V gene, CDR1 is LGHDT and CDR2 is YNNKEL (reference sequence). V was shortened by 1 base and J by 5 bases, with 8 bases between the two germline ends. CDR3 length: 13 amino acids.

The CDR3 loop is CAIVQDLNTEAFF. The CDR3 bases are TGTGCCATAGTACAGGATCTGAACACTGAAGCTTTCTTT. The chain combines TRBV28 with TRBJ1-1, with D possibly matching TRBD1 (5 bases). Germline values: CDR1 MDHEN, CDR2 SYDVKM. Trimming took 10 bases from V and 0 from J, leaving 12 bases between them. The CDR3 length is 13 residues.

The genes are TRBV7-3 and TRBJ1-5; no reliable D call. The CDR3 sequence is 13 residues long. Trimming took off 1 base at V and 1 base at J, with 2 bases between the two ends. CDR1 is SGHTA and CDR2 is FQGTGA in the germline V gene. CDR3 in amino acids: CASSLNSNQPQHF. The CDR3 DNA reads as TGTGCCAGCAGCTTAAACAGCAATCAGCCCCAGCATTTT.

This clone was counted once. CDR3 nucleotide sequence: TGTGCCAGTAGACCACAGGCTAGGGCTCCTCATCCCCAGCATTTT. It specifies CASRPQARAPHPQHF. The V and J genes are TRBV19 and TRBJ1-5; the D gene is possibly TRBD1 (5 bases). The CDR3 runs to 15 residues. Trimming cost V 6 bases and J 10 bases, with 22 bases left between them. Germline assignment: CDR1 LNHDA and CDR2 SQIVND (reference sequence).

This clone was seen a few times. The chain combines TRBV6-5 with TRBJ1-2; D unresolved. The germline V gene has CDR1 MNHEY and CDR2 SVGAGI. The CDR3 has 15 amino acids. V was shortened by 5 bases and J by 8 bases, with 21 bases between the two germline ends. The CDR3 DNA is TGTGCCAGCAGTCCCCCGGTCGTGTCACCGAGAGGCTACACCTTC. It yields the protein CASSPPVVSPRGYTF.

The chain has TRBV29-1 and TRBJ1-5, with D possibly TRBD1 on 6 matching bases. The germline V and J ends were trimmed by 6 bases and 10 bases, with 16 bases remaining between them. The CDR3 is made up of 12 amino acids. Germline V gene sequence: CDR1 SQVTM, CDR2 ANQGSEA. In DNA, the CDR3 is TGCAGCGTAAGGACAGCCCTCGGCCCCCAGCATTTT. Protein: CSVRTALGPQHF.

The gene calls are TRBV9 and TRBJ2-1, with TRBD2 as a possible D gene (6 bases). The CDR3 has 15 residues. Germline V CDR1 and CDR2: SGDLS, YYNGEE. V gave up 3 bases and J gave up 3 bases, with 13 bases separating them. CDR3 sequence (DNA): TGTGCCAGCAGCGACCTCGGGACTCGCTACAATGAGCAGTTCTTC. It yields the protein CASSDLGTRYNEQFF.

This clone was observed once. The chain couples TRBV4-1 to TRBJ2-5, with no clear D. CDR1 and CDR2 from the germline V gene are MGHRA and YSYEKL. The ends were cut back, 1 base at V and 5 bases at J, with 14 bases in the middle. The CDR3 has 15 residues. CDR3 sequence reads: CASSQGHGPRETQYF. The CDR3 DNA sequence: TGCGCCAGCAGCCAAGGTCACGGGCCGAGGGAGACCCAGTACTTC.

This clone was observed a handful of times. J is TRBJ1-5 and V is TRBV6-6; a weak D match, TRBD1 (5 bases). CDR1 is MNHNY, CDR2 SVGAGI, per germline (reference sequence). Trimming took off 3 bases at V and 4 bases at J, with 10 bases between the two ends. The CDR3 totals 14 residues. In DNA form, the CDR3 reads TGTGCCAGCAGTTATGGGACCGCGAATCAGCCCCAGCATTTT. It codes for CASSYGTANQPQHF.

The chain couples TRBV28 to TRBJ2-7, with TRBD1 identical over 7 bases. Germline CDR1 reads MDHEN; CDR2 reads SYDVKM. J lost 0 bases, V lost 7 bases, and 6 bases had no gene match. The CDR3 extends over 14 amino acids. CDR3 sequence: CASIETGFSYEQYF. Written as DNA, the CDR3 is TGTGCCAGCATCGAGACAGGGTTCTCCTACGAGCAGTACTTC.

This clone was seen once. The V and J genes are TRBV7-2 and TRBJ1-6; D unresolved. The CDR3 runs to 13 residues. The V gene lost 5 bases and the J gene lost 7 bases, with 9 bases spanning the gap. Germline V CDR1 and CDR2: SGHTA, FQGNSA. Here the CDR3 reads CASSMDPNSPLHF. CDR3 nucleotide sequence: TGTGCCAGCAGCATGGATCCCAATTCACCCCTCCACTTT.

This CDR3 reads CASSYSEAFF. The CDR3 DNA reads as TGTGCCAGCAGCTACAGTGAAGCTTTCTTT. This chain uses TRBV7-9 with TRBJ1-1; the D is unclear. Trimming stripped 4 bases from V and 7 bases from J, with 4 bases between. Germline loops: CDR1 SEHNR, CDR2 FQNEAQ (reference sequence). The CDR3 sequence is 10 residues long.

The gene calls are TRBV5-1 and TRBJ1-1; a possible D gene is TRBD1 (6 bases). There are 14 residues in the CDR3. Germline-derived CDR1 and CDR2 are SGHRS and YFSETQ. Trimming pared 5 bases from V and 0 bases from J, leaving 11 bases between. The CDR3 here is CASRTGHLNTEAFF. DNA of the CDR3: TGCGCCAGCAGAACGGGACATTTGAACACTGAAGCTTTCTTT. The full variable domain, rest sourced from reference TRBV5-1 and TRBJ1-1, is KAGVTQTPRYLIKTRGQQVTLSCSPISGHRSVSWYQQTPGQGLQFLFEYFSETQRNKGNFPGRFSGRQFSNSRSEMNVSTLELGDSALYLCASRTGHLNTEAFFGQGTRLTVV.

The chain carries TRBV24-1 and TRBJ2-5, with a weak D call TRBD1 (8 bases). This CDR3 contains 13 residues. Trimming took off 4 bases at V and 10 bases at J, with 15 bases between the two ends. The germline gives CDR1 KGHDR, CDR2 SFDVKD. CDR3 in amino acids: CATSEDREGNQYF. The CDR3 DNA is TGTGCCACCAGTGAGGACAGGGAGGGGAACCAGTACTTC.

The chain has TRBV6-5 and TRBJ1-2; D may be TRBD1 (5 bases). The V gene's germline CDR1 is MNHEY and CDR2 SVGAGI. Trimming took off 0 bases at V and 2 bases at J, with 7 bases between the two ends. There are 14 residues in the CDR3. The DNA for the CDR3 is TGTGCCAGCAGTTACTCGAAGGGGAACTATGGCTACACCTTC. Translated, it gives CASSYSKGNYGYTF.

The chain is built from TRBV9 and TRBJ1-3; no reliable D call. The CDR3 loop spans 16 amino acids. The germline V gene encodes CDR1 SGDLS and CDR2 YYNGEE. V was shortened by 2 bases and J by 2 bases, with 14 bases between the two germline ends. CDR3 residues: CASSVMRPGPGNTIYF. DNA of the CDR3: TGTGCCAGCAGCGTCATGAGGCCCGGACCTGGAAACACCATATATTTT.

The chain links TRBV5-1 to TRBJ1-4; D is unclear. V dropped 4 bases and J dropped 2 bases, with 24 bases sitting between them. Germline CDR1 and CDR2: SGHRS and YFSETQ. The CDR3 extends over 19 amino acids. The CDR3 nucleotides are TGCGCCAGCAGCCCTCGGGCTTCGGGAGGGCGATTGACTAATGAAAAACTGTTTTTT. It is translated as CASSPRASGGRLTNEKLFF.

The chain's CDR3 is CASSPDYRGGGYTF. CDR3 DNA sequence: TGTGCCAGCAGCCCGGACTACAGGGGCGGAGGCTACACCTTC. The rearrangement links TRBV3-1 (or the pseudogene TRBV3-2) to TRBJ1-2, with 7 bases that match TRBD1. The V segment lost 4 bases and the J segment 8 bases; nucleotides outside the gene matches: 10. In germline, CDR1 is LGHDT, CDR2 YNNKEL (reference sequence). This CDR3 is 14 amino acids long.